This TCR beta chain was obtained from a study of T-cell reconstitution after alpha-beta-depleted transplantation in children. The CDR3 consists of 16 residues. The V gene end was trimmed by 4 bases and the J gene end by 5 bases; junction bases not matched to a gene: 5. Germline V gene sequence: CDR1 MDHEN, CDR2 SYDVKM. Study-level points and caveats: It was surviving recipient T cells and thymic progenitors that gave some patients high TCRbeta diversity at day 60. At one year after transplant, newly produced T cells mostly accounted for T-cell counts and diversity. Expanded graft clones numbering several hundred reportedly gave rise to alpha-beta T cells about two months after transplant.

TCRbeta library preparation incorporated unique molecular identifiers. Each CDR3 protein gets one entry after TCRdb re-called the PCR reads with MiXCR. The repertoire consists of about 200,000 distinct CDR3 sequences, with approximately 7% occurring once and the leading ten covering 5% to 6.5%. This clonotype was found many times. Its target is not known. This chain joins TRBV28 and TRBJ2-1; TRBD2 matches 13 bases. The receptor was derived from a boy aged 2 to 9 with acute lymphoblastic leukemia, due to receive a stem cell transplant. Sequenced here: PBMCs, sampled before TCRalphabeta/CD19-depleted stem cell transplant. DNA of the CDR3: TGTGCCAGCAGTTCGGGGGGACTAGCGGGACACAATGAGCAGTTCTTC. This translates into CASSSGGLAGHNEQFF. Complete variable domain (other parts from reference TRBV28 and TRBJ2-1): DVKVTQSSRYLVKRTGEKVFLECVQDMDHENMFWYRQDPGLGLRLIYFSYDVKMKEKGDIPEGYSVSREKKERFSLILESASTNQTSMYLCASSSGGLAGHNEQFFGPGTRLTVL.